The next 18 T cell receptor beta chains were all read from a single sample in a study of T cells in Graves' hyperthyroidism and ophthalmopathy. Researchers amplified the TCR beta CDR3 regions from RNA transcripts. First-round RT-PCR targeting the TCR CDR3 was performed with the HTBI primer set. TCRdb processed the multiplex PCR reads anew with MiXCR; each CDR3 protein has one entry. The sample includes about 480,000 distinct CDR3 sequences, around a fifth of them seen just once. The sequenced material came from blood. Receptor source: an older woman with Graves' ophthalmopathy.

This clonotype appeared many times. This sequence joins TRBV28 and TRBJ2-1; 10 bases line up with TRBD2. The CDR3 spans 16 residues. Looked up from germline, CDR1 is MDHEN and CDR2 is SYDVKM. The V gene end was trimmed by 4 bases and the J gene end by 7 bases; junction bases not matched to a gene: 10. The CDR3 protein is CASSSALAGVRNEQFF. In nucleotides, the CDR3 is TGTGCCAGCAGTTCCGCTCTAGCGGGAGTAAGAAATGAGCAGTTCTTC.

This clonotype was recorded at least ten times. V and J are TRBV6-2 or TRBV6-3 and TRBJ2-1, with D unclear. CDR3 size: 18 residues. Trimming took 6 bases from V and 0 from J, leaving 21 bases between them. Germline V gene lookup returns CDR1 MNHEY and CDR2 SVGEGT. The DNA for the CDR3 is TGTGCCAGCAGGCCCGTCCCCGCGACGGGTTACTCCTACAATGAGCAGTTCTTC. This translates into CASRPVPATGYSYNEQFF.

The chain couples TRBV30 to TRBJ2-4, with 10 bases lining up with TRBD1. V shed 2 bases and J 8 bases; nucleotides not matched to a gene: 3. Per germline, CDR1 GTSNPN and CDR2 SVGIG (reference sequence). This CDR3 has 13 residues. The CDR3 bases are TGTGCCTGGAGTTCCGGGACAGGGGACATTCAGTACTTC. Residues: CAWSSGTGDIQYF.

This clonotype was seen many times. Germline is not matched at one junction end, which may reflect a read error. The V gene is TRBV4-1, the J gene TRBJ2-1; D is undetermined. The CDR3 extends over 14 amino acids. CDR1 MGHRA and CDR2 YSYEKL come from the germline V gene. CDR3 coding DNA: TGCGCCAGCAGCCAAACCACCTCCAACAATGAGCAGTTCTTC. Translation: CASSQTTSNNEQFF.

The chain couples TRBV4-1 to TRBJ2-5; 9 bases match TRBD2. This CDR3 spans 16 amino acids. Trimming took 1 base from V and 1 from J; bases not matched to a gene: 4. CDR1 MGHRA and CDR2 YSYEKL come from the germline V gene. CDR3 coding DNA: TGCGCCAGCAGCCAAGGGGGTAGCGGGAGCCAAGAGACCCAGTACTTC. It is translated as CASSQGGSGSQETQYF.

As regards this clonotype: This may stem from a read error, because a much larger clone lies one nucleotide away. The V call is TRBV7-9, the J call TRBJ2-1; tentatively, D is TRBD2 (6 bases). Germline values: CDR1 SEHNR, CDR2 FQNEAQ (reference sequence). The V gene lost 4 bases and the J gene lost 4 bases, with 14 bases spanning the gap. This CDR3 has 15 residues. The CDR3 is CASSSQAGLYNEQFF. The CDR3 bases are TGTGCCAGCAGCTCTCAGGCTGGACTATACAATGAGCAGTTCTTC.

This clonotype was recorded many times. CDR3 loop: CASSLGNRGNEKLFF. CDR3 nucleotide sequence: TGTGCCAGCAGTTTGGGAAACAGGGGCAATGAAAAACTGTTTTTT. This sequence joins TRBV12-3 or TRBV12-4 and TRBJ1-4; 7 bases are a match to TRBD1. J gave up 5 bases and V 3 bases, and 6 bases lay outside the gene matches. The CDR3 length is 15 residues.

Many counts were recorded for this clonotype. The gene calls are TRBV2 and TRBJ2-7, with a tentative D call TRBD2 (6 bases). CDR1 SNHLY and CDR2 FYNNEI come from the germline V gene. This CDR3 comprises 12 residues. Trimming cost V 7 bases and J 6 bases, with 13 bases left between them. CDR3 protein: CASNVGGGEQYF. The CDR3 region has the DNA TGTGCCAGCAACGTGGGAGGAGGCGAGCAGTACTTC.

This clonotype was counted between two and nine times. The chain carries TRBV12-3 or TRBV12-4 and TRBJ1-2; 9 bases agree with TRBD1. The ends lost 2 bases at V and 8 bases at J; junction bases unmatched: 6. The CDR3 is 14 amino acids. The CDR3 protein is CASSLLQGAGGYTF. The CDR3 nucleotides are TGTGCCAGCAGTTTATTACAGGGGGCCGGAGGCTACACCTTC.

The CDR3: CASSHRTGGAFF. The CDR3 DNA is TGTGCCAGCAGCCATCGGACAGGGGGGGCTTTCTTT. J is TRBJ1-1 and V is TRBV3-1, with TRBD1 matching 10 bases. Germline assignment: CDR1 LGHDT and CDR2 YNNKEL (reference sequence). This CDR3 contains 12 residues. After removal of 3 bases from V and 11 bases from J, the junction contained 3 bases not matched to a gene.

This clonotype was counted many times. The chain's CDR3 is CASSFGGAGETQYF. DNA of the CDR3: TGTGCCAGCAGTTTTGGGGGGGCGGGAGAGACCCAGTACTTC. The genes are TRBV28 and TRBJ2-5, with D perhaps matching TRBD2 (7 bases). Germline loops: CDR1 MDHEN, CDR2 SYDVKM. Trimming took 3 bases from V and 4 from J, leaving 12 bases between them. This CDR3 has 14 amino acids.

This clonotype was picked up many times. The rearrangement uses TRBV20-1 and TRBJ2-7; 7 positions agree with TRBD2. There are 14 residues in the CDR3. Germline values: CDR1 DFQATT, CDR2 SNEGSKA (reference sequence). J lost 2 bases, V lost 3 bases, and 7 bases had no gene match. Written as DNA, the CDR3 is TGCAGTGCTAGGTCGGCTAGCGGCCCCTACGAGCAGTACTTC. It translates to CSARSASGPYEQYF.

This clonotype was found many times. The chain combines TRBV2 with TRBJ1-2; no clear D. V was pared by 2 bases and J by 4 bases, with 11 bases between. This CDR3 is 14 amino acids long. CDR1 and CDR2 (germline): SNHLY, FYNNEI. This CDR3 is CASSERVSSYGYTF. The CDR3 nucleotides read TGTGCCAGCAGTGAAAGGGTCAGCTCCTATGGCTACACCTTC.

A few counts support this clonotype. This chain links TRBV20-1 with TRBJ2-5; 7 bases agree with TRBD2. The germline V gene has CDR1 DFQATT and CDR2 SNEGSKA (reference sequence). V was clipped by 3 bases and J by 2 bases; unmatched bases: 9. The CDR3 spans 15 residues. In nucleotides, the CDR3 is TGCAGTGCTAGCATATTGTCAGCGGGGCAAGAGACCCAGTACTTC. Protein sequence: CSASILSAGQETQYF.

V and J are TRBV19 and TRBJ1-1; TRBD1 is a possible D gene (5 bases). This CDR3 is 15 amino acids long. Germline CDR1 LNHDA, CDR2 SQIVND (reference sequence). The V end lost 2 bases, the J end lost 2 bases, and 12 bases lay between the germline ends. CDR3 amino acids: CASSIPRGTNTEAFF. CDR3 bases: TGTGCCAGTAGTATACCCCGAGGGACCAACACTGAAGCTTTCTTT.

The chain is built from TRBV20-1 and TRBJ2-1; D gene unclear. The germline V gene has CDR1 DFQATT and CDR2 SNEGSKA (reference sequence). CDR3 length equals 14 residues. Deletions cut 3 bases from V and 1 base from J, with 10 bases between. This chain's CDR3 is CSARSMASYNEQFF. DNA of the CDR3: TGCAGTGCTAGGAGTATGGCGTCCTACAATGAGCAGTTCTTC.

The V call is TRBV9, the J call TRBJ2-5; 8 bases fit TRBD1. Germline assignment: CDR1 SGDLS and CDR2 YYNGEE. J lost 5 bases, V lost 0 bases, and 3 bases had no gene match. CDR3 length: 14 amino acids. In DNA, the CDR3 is TGTGCCAGCAGCGTAGCCCAGGGGGCTGAGACCCAGTACTTC. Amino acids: CASSVAQGAETQYF. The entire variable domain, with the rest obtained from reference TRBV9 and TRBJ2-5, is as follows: DSGVTQTPKHLITATGQRVTLRCSPRSGDLSVYWYQQSLDQGLQFLIQYYNGEERAKGNILERFSAQQFPDLHSELNLSSLELGDSALYFCASSVAQGAETQYFGPGTRLLVL.

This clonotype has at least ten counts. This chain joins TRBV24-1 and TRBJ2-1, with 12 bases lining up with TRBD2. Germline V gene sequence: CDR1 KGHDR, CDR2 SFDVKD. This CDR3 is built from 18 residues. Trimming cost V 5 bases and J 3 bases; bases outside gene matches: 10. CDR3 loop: CATSGGETSGRFYNEQFF. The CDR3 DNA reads TGTGCCACCAGTGGTGGAGAAACTAGCGGGAGGTTCTACAATGAGCAGTTCTTC.